The rows below give T cell receptor beta chains drawn from one sample of a study of OX40 agonist ivuxolimab in advanced cancers. TCRdb keeps only in-frame clones here, not all; method: immunoSEQ multiplex PCR. The table records 45,000 to 55,000 clones, roughly nine tenths of them present only once. Specimen: CD4+ or CD8+ T cells sorted from blood, collected in a trial of the OX40 agonist ivuxolimab. The receptor set was obtained from an adult with an advanced solid tumor such as melanoma, head and neck, liver or kidney cancer. Each CDR3 is given with its conserved first and last residue. Fields, in order: J gene, clone size, D gene, V gene, CDR3 DNA, CDR3 protein. A D gene is named only where the DNA matches it firmly. Clone sizes are given selectively: once, few, many, or a class where the clone is expanded.

j_gene: TRBJ1-2; abundance: .; d_gene: .; v_gene: TRBV5-6; CDR3nt: TGTGCCAGCAGCTTGGAGGGGAAGGGGTTTGGCTACACCTTC; CDR3aa: CASSLEGKGFGYTF
j_gene: TRBJ2-3; abundance: .; d_gene: .; v_gene: TRBV7-2; CDR3nt: TGTGCCAGCAGCTGGAACACAGATACGCAGTATTTT; CDR3aa: CASSWNTDTQYF
j_gene: TRBJ1-3; abundance: .; d_gene: .; v_gene: TRBV27; CDR3nt: TGTGCCAGCAGTTTCCGGGGGAGGCCTGGAAACACCATATATTTT; CDR3aa: CASSFRGRPGNTIYF
j_gene: TRBJ2-7; abundance: .; d_gene: TRBD1; v_gene: TRBV10-1; CDR3nt: TGCGCCAGCAGTGAAGGGACAGGGGTCTACGAGCAGTACTTC; CDR3aa: CASSEGTGVYEQYF
j_gene: TRBJ1-5; abundance: .; d_gene: .; v_gene: TRBV30; CDR3nt: TGTGCCTGGAGTGTACAGGGTCAGCCCCAGCATTTT; CDR3aa: CAWSVQGQPQHF
j_gene: TRBJ1-4; abundance: .; d_gene: .; v_gene: TRBV28; CDR3nt: TGTGCCAGCAAAGACAGCATAACTAATGAAAAACTGTTTTTT; CDR3aa: CASKDSITNEKLFF
j_gene: TRBJ2-2; abundance: .; d_gene: TRBD2; v_gene: TRBV11-2; CDR3nt: TGTGCCAGCAGACGAGCGGGAGGATCTACCGGGGAGCTGTTTTTT; CDR3aa: CASRRAGGSTGELFF
j_gene: TRBJ1-4; abundance: once; d_gene: TRBD1; v_gene: TRBV7-2; CDR3nt: TGTGCCAGCAACAACAGGGGGCGAGGTGAAAAACTGTTTTTT; CDR3aa: CASNNRGRGEKLFF
j_gene: TRBJ2-7; abundance: .; d_gene: TRBD2; v_gene: TRBV7-8; CDR3nt: TGTGCCAGCAGCTTAAGTGAAGCGGGAGGTGGGGAGCAGTACTTC; CDR3aa: CASSLSEAGGGEQYF
j_gene: TRBJ1-5; abundance: .; d_gene: .; v_gene: TRBV5-4; CDR3nt: TGTGCCAGCAGCTTATGGGGCAATCAGCCCCAGCATTTT; CDR3aa: CASSLWGNQPQHF
j_gene: TRBJ2-1; abundance: .; d_gene: TRBD2; v_gene: TRBV6-6; CDR3nt: TGTGCCAGCAGTACTAGCGGGAGGGCCCCTTTCAATGAGCAGTTCTTC; CDR3aa: CASSTSGRAPFNEQFF
j_gene: TRBJ2-1; abundance: .; d_gene: .; v_gene: TRBV6-4; CDR3nt: TGTGCCAGCAGTGACATTTACAATGAGCAGTTCTTC; CDR3aa: CASSDIYNEQFF
j_gene: TRBJ1-5; abundance: .; d_gene: .; v_gene: TRBV20-1; CDR3nt: TGCAGTGCAGGGCCCCACCAGCCCCAGCATTTT; CDR3aa: CSAGPHQPQHF
j_gene: TRBJ2-2; abundance: .; d_gene: .; v_gene: TRBV12-5; CDR3nt: TGTGCTAGTGGCCAGGGAACCGGGGAGCTGTTTTTT; CDR3aa: CASGQGTGELFF
j_gene: TRBJ2-3; abundance: .; d_gene: .; v_gene: TRBV7-2; CDR3nt: TGTGCCAGCAGCTTAGCCTACGCAGATACGCAGTATTTT; CDR3aa: CASSLAYADTQYF
j_gene: TRBJ1-5; abundance: once; d_gene: .; v_gene: TRBV5-1; CDR3nt: TGCGCCAGCAGCTTGGGGGATAATAGCAATCAGCCCCAGCATTTT; CDR3aa: CASSLGDNSNQPQHF
j_gene: TRBJ2-7; abundance: .; d_gene: TRBD2; v_gene: TRBV7-8; CDR3nt: TGTGCCAGCAGCCTATGGGGGGGGACCCTTCTCTACGAGCAGTACTTC; CDR3aa: CASSLWGGTLLYEQYF
j_gene: TRBJ1-1; abundance: .; d_gene: .; v_gene: TRBV7-9; CDR3nt: TGTGCCAGCAGCTTAGAGGTGGGGAACACTGAAGCTTTCTTT; CDR3aa: CASSLEVGNTEAFF
j_gene: TRBJ2-7; abundance: .; d_gene: .; v_gene: TRBV19; CDR3nt: TGTGCCAGTAGTATAGTCGGCTACGAGCAGTACTTC; CDR3aa: CASSIVGYEQYF
j_gene: TRBJ2-1; abundance: .; d_gene: .; v_gene: TRBV15; CDR3nt: TGTGCCACCAGACCCACCCGCCACGGCGGGTTCTCCTACAATGAGCAGTTCTTC; CDR3aa: CATRPTRHGGFSYNEQFF
j_gene: TRBJ1-1; abundance: once; d_gene: .; v_gene: TRBV7-9; CDR3nt: TGTGCCAGCAGCTTACGTGGGACACTTGCCACTGAAGCTTTCTTT; CDR3aa: CASSLRGTLATEAFF
j_gene: TRBJ1-4; abundance: once; d_gene: .; v_gene: TRBV7-9; CDR3nt: TGTGCCAGCAGCCCAGTGGGGGTCACTGAAAAACTGTTTTTT; CDR3aa: CASSPVGVTEKLFF
j_gene: TRBJ1-1; abundance: many; d_gene: .; v_gene: TRBV10-3; CDR3nt: TGTGCCATCAGTGAGTCAGGGATGAACACTGAAGCTTTCTTT; CDR3aa: CAISESGMNTEAFF
j_gene: TRBJ2-2; abundance: .; d_gene: .; v_gene: TRBV7-3; CDR3nt: TGTGCCAGCAGCCCCTACAGGGTACGGAACACCGGGGAGCTGTTTTTT; CDR3aa: CASSPYRVRNTGELFF
j_gene: TRBJ2-2; abundance: .; d_gene: TRBD1; v_gene: TRBV7-9; CDR3nt: TGTGCCAGCAGCTTATCCCTGCAGGGGGCCTCCACCGGGGAGCTGTTTTTT; CDR3aa: CASSLSLQGASTGELFF
j_gene: TRBJ2-3; abundance: .; d_gene: TRBD2; v_gene: TRBV6-5; CDR3nt: TGTGCCAGCACTCCCGCGGGGGATAGCACAGATACGCAGTATTTT; CDR3aa: CASTPAGDSTDTQYF
j_gene: TRBJ1-2; abundance: .; d_gene: .; v_gene: TRBV6-6; CDR3nt: TGTGCCAGCAGCTCCGGCGGGGGGGGCGACTATGGCTACACCTTC; CDR3aa: CASSSGGGGDYGYTF
j_gene: TRBJ2-1; abundance: .; d_gene: .; v_gene: TRBV19; CDR3nt: TGTGCCAGTAGTATCTCTAATTACAATGAGCAGTTCTTC; CDR3aa: CASSISNYNEQFF
j_gene: TRBJ2-7; abundance: few; d_gene: TRBD1; v_gene: TRBV7-9; CDR3nt: TGTGCCAGCAGCCCCATGGGGAGGGGACAGGGGGGCTACGAGCAGTACTTC; CDR3aa: CASSPMGRGQGGYEQYF
j_gene: TRBJ1-3; abundance: .; d_gene: .; v_gene: TRBV28; CDR3nt: TGTGGGTATTCACACGATATTGGAAACACCATATATTTT; CDR3aa: CGYSHDIGNTIYF
j_gene: TRBJ1-5; abundance: .; d_gene: .; v_gene: TRBV27; CDR3nt: TGTGCCAGCAGGGCCGACAGGACCACCAATCAGCCCCAGCATTTT; CDR3aa: CASRADRTTNQPQHF
j_gene: TRBJ2-1; abundance: .; d_gene: TRBD1; v_gene: TRBV19; CDR3nt: TGTGCCAGTAGTATGACGACACAGGGGAGCTCCTACAATGAGCAGTTCTTC; CDR3aa: CASSMTTQGSSYNEQFF
j_gene: TRBJ2-7; abundance: once; d_gene: TRBD1; v_gene: TRBV6-6; CDR3nt: TGTGCCAGCAGTTCCCGGGACAGGGGGATATACGAGCAGTACTTC; CDR3aa: CASSSRDRGIYEQYF
j_gene: TRBJ1-5; abundance: once; d_gene: .; v_gene: TRBV7-2; CDR3nt: TGTGCCAGCAGCTTGGGAGGGGGATTCAATCAGCCCCAGCATTTT; CDR3aa: CASSLGGGFNQPQHF
j_gene: TRBJ2-3; abundance: .; d_gene: TRBD1; v_gene: TRBV18; CDR3nt: TGTGCCAGCTCACTTTCGATACAGGGGGCAACAGATACGCAGTATTTT; CDR3aa: CASSLSIQGATDTQYF
j_gene: TRBJ2-5; abundance: .; d_gene: TRBD1; v_gene: TRBV9; CDR3nt: TGTGCCAGCAGCTCGGGACAGACTCAAGAGACCCAGTACTTC; CDR3aa: CASSSGQTQETQYF
j_gene: TRBJ2-1; abundance: .; d_gene: .; v_gene: TRBV9; CDR3nt: TGTGCCAGCAGCGTTGAACACTTCGGTGAGCAGTTCTTC; CDR3aa: CASSVEHFGEQFF
j_gene: TRBJ1-4; abundance: .; d_gene: .; v_gene: TRBV5-1; CDR3nt: TGCGCCAGCAGCTTTATAGGTTTAATCTCGGAAAAACTGTTTTTT; CDR3aa: CASSFIGLISEKLFF
j_gene: TRBJ1-4; abundance: .; d_gene: .; v_gene: TRBV2; CDR3nt: TGTGCCAGCAGCTTACAGGGTGGTAATGAAAAACTGTTTTTT; CDR3aa: CASSLQGGNEKLFF
j_gene: TRBJ2-1; abundance: .; d_gene: TRBD1; v_gene: TRBV27; CDR3nt: TGTGCCAGCAGTCAAAACAGGGGGAATGAGCAGTTCTTC; CDR3aa: CASSQNRGNEQFF
j_gene: TRBJ2-7; abundance: .; d_gene: .; v_gene: TRBV28; CDR3nt: TGTGCCAGCAGCCCCAGGGGCAGGGGATACGAGCAGTACTTC; CDR3aa: CASSPRGRGYEQYF
j_gene: TRBJ2-3; abundance: .; d_gene: .; v_gene: TRBV25-1; CDR3nt: TGTGCCAGCAGTGGGAATCGAGCGGGTATTAGCACAGATACGCAGTATTTT; CDR3aa: CASSGNRAGISTDTQYF
j_gene: TRBJ1-3; abundance: .; d_gene: .; v_gene: TRBV28; CDR3nt: TGTGCCAGCAGCCGCGGAGGGTCTGGAAACACCATATATTTT; CDR3aa: CASSRGGSGNTIYF
j_gene: TRBJ1-1; abundance: .; d_gene: .; v_gene: TRBV10-2; CDR3nt: TGCGCCAGCGAGAGCGGAGTCTACACTGAAGCTTTCTTT; CDR3aa: CASESGVYTEAFF
j_gene: TRBJ1-1; abundance: .; d_gene: TRBD1; v_gene: TRBV2; CDR3nt: TGTGCCACCAGGTACAGGGGTGGCACTGAAGCTTTCTTT; CDR3aa: CATRYRGGTEAFF
j_gene: TRBJ1-6; abundance: once; d_gene: .; v_gene: TRBV4-1; CDR3nt: TGCGCCAGCAGCCAAGATTTGGCCACAGGTCATAAATTT; CDR3aa: CASSQDLATGHKF
j_gene: TRBJ2-1; abundance: .; d_gene: .; v_gene: TRBV2; CDR3nt: TGTGCCAGCCGGGTGTACAATGAGCAGTTCTTC; CDR3aa: CASRVYNEQFF
j_gene: TRBJ1-1; abundance: .; d_gene: .; v_gene: TRBV6-5; CDR3nt: TGTGCCAGCAGTCTTTACGGAGTGACTGAAGCTTTCTTT; CDR3aa: CASSLYGVTEAFF
j_gene: TRBJ2-2; abundance: .; d_gene: .; v_gene: TRBV7-8; CDR3nt: TGTGCCAGCAGCTTAGAGCTGGAGAACACCGGGGAGCTGTTTTTT; CDR3aa: CASSLELENTGELFF
j_gene: TRBJ2-7; abundance: few; d_gene: TRBD2; v_gene: TRBV9; CDR3nt: TGTGCCAGCAGCGTGCAGCGGGAGAGCGAGCAGTACTTC; CDR3aa: CASSVQRESEQYF
j_gene: TRBJ1-3; abundance: .; d_gene: .; v_gene: TRBV18; CDR3nt: TGTGCCAGCTCCCCCAACTCTGGAAACACCATATATTTT; CDR3aa: CASSPNSGNTIYF
j_gene: TRBJ2-7; abundance: .; d_gene: .; v_gene: TRBV27; CDR3nt: TGTGCCAGCAGTTCCCGGGACTCGCTAACCTACGAGCAGTACTTC; CDR3aa: CASSSRDSLTYEQYF
j_gene: TRBJ1-1; abundance: .; d_gene: .; v_gene: TRBV18; CDR3nt: TGTGCCAGCCCCCCGAGGAGGGTTGGAACTGAAGCTTTCTTT; CDR3aa: CASPPRRVGTEAFF
j_gene: TRBJ2-1; abundance: .; d_gene: .; v_gene: TRBV19; CDR3nt: TGTGCCAGTAGACAGGGAATCACCTACAATGAGCAGTTCTTC; CDR3aa: CASRQGITYNEQFF
j_gene: TRBJ2-1; abundance: .; d_gene: .; v_gene: TRBV7-9; CDR3nt: TGTGCCAGCAGCCCAACAGGGTACAATGAGCAGTTCTTC; CDR3aa: CASSPTGYNEQFF